What follows is one T cell receptor (beta chain) and its context. Time point in this sample: persistent/refractory GD, antithyroid drugs over 5 years with positive TRAb. Scientists built the TCR library using RNA that was extracted from PBMCs. The data were obtained in a study of regulatory T cells in long-lasting Graves disease. Combining iRepertoire HTBI primers with Arm-PCR of CDR3 regions, the authors built TCR beta libraries. One entry per CDR3 protein, called by TCRdb with MiXCR from the multiplex PCR reads. The sample records roughly 700,000 distinct CDR3 sequences, about 32% being singletons. The material was peripheral blood mononuclear cells (PBMCs), obtained when the disease was refractory, from a patient treated with antithyroid drugs. The TCR sequence derives from a female donor with Graves disease.

The CDR3 spells CSVLEETQYF. The CDR3 region has the DNA TGCAGTGTTCTGGAAGAGACCCAGTACTTC. V gene TRBV20-1 combines with J gene TRBJ2-5; D unclear. This CDR3 contains 10 residues. Trimming shortened V by 7 bases and J by 3 bases, and 6 bases separated the two germline ends. Germline CDR1 is DFQATT and CDR2 is SNEGSKA (reference sequence).